This TCR beta chain was sequenced during a study of T cells in Graves' hyperthyroidism and ophthalmopathy (dated by TCRdb to about 2019). In terms of the full investigation: Peripheral blood samples were taken at the time of initial diagnosis, prior to any treatment. The paper describes TCR Vbeta CDR3 sequencing of 120 to 150 peripheral blood samples, made up of 43 ophthalmopathy patients, over 70 hyperthyroidism patients and 17 progressor patients. In addition, the study compared T-cell repertoires in thyroid tissue and in blood from about 6 Graves' hyperthyroidism patients. After sampling, hyperthyroidism patients received methimazole starting at 30 mg daily, and ophthalmopathy patients received high-dose intravenous methylprednisolone. The 75 to 100 discovery patients were divided at random into training and test sets in a 7:3 ratio. TCR V-J signatures able to tell the groups apart were searched for in a discovery cohort of approximately 95 patients, of whom 43 had Graves' ophthalmopathy and around 57 had stable Graves' hyperthyroidism. Prospective prediction of ophthalmopathy was tested in an independent validation cohort consisting of fewer than 20 hyperthyroidism patients and approximately 16 patients who later progressed to ophthalmopathy. What the authors observed across the whole study: Ophthalmopathy was separated from stable hyperthyroidism by a 13 V-J signature model, with over 85% sensitivity and 81% to 82% specificity obtained in cross-validation and 80%/75% obtained in testing. Sample size was not statistically predetermined, and investigators were not blinded to group allocation. Most expanded thyroid clonotypes (frequency above 0.001) were also detected in blood, suggesting blood repertoires may reflect thyroid immune responses. In validation, the model predicted progression to ophthalmopathy with 65% to 71% sensitivity and approximately 72% specificity, a median of around 6.6 months before onset.

CDR1 SGHVS and CDR2 FQNEAQ are derived from the germline V gene. Relative to germline, V is 6 bases shorter and J is 2 bases shorter, with 20 bases between their ends. The CDR3, from cysteine to phenylalanine, totals 16 residues. The read is trimmed to its CDR3 DNA, 48 bases read in frame from base 1. Hyperthyroidism patients were aged 18 to 65 years and newly diagnosed, with disease duration of less than 2 months. Any patient with an uncontrolled infection, another autoimmune disease, pregnancy or lactation was excluded. Diagnoses relied on clinical symptoms, serum thyroxine and TRAb, thyroid ultrasound and orbital computed tomography. Blood from progressor patients was drawn when they were first diagnosed with hyperthyroidism, before any ophthalmopathy symptoms appeared. PBMCs were isolated from 7.5 to 10 ml of fresh peripheral blood by Ficoll-Paque density gradient centrifugation. Progressor patients were defined as those initially diagnosed with Graves' hyperthyroidism in whom ophthalmopathy developed during follow-up. Total RNA was extracted using Trizol reagent, and RNA quality was assessed on an Agilent 2100 Bioanalyzer.

Amplification of TCR beta CDR3 regions was carried out from RNA transcripts. For the first round of RT-PCR on the TCR CDR3, the HTBI primer set was used together with the Qiagen OneStep RT-PCR kit. Libraries were constructed in a second round of multiplex PCR, after which size selection and purification were carried out. Paired-end sequencing of the libraries was performed with 100 bp reads on an Illumina HiSeq2000. In the source study's methods: SOAPnuke was used to process the raw data, with reads discarded if the reads contained adapters or uncalled bases, had a mean Phred below 15, or lacked an exact constant-primer or identifier match. High-quality paired reads were merged using COPE v1.2.5, and each unique nucleotide sequence was defined as a clonotype. MiTCR v1.1 was used to align clonotypes to the IMGT TRBV, TRBD and TRBJ reference segments. Only V-J combinations with frequency above 0.0001, covering approximately 99% of repertoires, were analysed. A TCS score was defined as the ratio of F50 (clonal expansion) to E x V (chaos), with BLOSUM62-based TCRdist applied between CDR3 peptides within each V-J. Welch's t-statistics and random forest reduced roughly 530 V-J features to 13, which were used in a naive Bayes classifier (R e1071). TCRdb reanalyzed the raw reads on its own, using fastp at Q25 for trimming and MiXCR for clone calling, and kept in-frame beta chains. When rows share a CDR3 protein, they turn into one entry using the most common DNA and genes. These V and J calls rely on TCRdb rather than the paper's analysis. The sample profile shows some 370,000 distinct CDR3 sequences; about 17% of them were found once. The ten largest clones represent 30% to 40% of the sample.

This clonotype was counted at least ten times. The antigen it binds to is not known. No base quality values were provided; no much bigger clone lies one nucleotide off. The specimen was blood. In this chain, TRBV7-8 is recombined with TRBJ2-7; the best D guess is TRBD1, with 5 bases matching. The sequence derives from a woman aged 25 to 39 with Graves' hyperthyroidism that later progressed to Graves' ophthalmopathy. The DNA sequence is TGTGCCAGCAGTTTCGGTGTTGGCAGGGTACCCTACGAGCAGTACTTC. Its translation reads: CASSFGVGRVPYEQYF.